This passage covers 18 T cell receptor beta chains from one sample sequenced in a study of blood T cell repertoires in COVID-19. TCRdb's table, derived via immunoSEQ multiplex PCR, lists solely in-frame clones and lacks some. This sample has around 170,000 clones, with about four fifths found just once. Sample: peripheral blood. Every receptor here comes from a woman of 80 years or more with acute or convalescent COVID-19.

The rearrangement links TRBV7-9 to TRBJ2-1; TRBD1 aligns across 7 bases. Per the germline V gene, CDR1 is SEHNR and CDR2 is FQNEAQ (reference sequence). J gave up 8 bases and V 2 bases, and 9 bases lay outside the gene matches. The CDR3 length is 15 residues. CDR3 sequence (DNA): TGTGCCAGCAGCTTAACAGGGGATTATGGGGATGAGCAGTTCTTC. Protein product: CASSLTGDYGDEQFF.

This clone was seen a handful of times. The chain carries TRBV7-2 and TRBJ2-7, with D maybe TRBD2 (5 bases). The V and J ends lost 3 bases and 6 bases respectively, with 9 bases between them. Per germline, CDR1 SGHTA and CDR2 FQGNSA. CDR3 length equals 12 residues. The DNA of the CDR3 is TGTGCCAGCAGCTTGGACTTAGGCGAGCAGTACTTC. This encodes CASSLDLGEQYF.

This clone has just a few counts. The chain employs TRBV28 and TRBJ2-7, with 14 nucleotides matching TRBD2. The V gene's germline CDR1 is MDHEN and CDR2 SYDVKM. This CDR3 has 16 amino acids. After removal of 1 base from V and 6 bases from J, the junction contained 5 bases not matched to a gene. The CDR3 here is CASSLLGTSGSSEQYF. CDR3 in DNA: TGTGCCAGCAGTTTATTGGGGACTAGCGGGAGTTCCGAGCAGTACTTC.

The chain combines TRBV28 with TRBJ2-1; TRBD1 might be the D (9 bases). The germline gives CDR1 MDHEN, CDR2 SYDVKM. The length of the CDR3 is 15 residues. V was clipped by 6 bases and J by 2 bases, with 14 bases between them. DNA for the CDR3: TGTGCCAGCAGAGCGGGGGACAGGGCCTACAATGAGCAGTTCTTC. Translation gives CASRAGDRAYNEQFF.

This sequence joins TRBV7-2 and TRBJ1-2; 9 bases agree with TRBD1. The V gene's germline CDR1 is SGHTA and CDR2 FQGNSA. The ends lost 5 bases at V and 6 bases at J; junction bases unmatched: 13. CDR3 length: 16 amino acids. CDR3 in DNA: TGTGCCAGCAGCCCCCCACAGGGGGCGCGAGATGATGGCTACACCTTC. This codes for CASSPPQGARDDGYTF.

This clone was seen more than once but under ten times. The CDR3 DNA follows: TGCGCCAGCAGCCCAGGGATGGACTATAATTCACCCCTCCACTTT. Protein sequence: CASSPGMDYNSPLHF. The chain carries TRBV5-1 and TRBJ1-6; D is perhaps TRBD1 (5 bases). The V end lost 4 bases, the J end lost 3 bases, and 11 bases lay between the germline ends. Germline V lookup: CDR1 SGHRS, CDR2 YFSETQ. This CDR3 has 15 residues.

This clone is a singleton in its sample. CDR3 loop: CASSLARDGLSSYEQYF. CDR3 in DNA: TGCGCCAGCAGCTTGGCGCGGGACGGGCTAAGCTCCTACGAGCAGTACTTC. This sequence joins TRBV5-1 and TRBJ2-7; D is possibly TRBD2 (6 bases). Trimming took off 0 bases at V and 0 bases at J, with 16 bases between the two ends. The germline gives CDR1 SGHRS, CDR2 YFSETQ. The CDR3 is 17 amino acids.

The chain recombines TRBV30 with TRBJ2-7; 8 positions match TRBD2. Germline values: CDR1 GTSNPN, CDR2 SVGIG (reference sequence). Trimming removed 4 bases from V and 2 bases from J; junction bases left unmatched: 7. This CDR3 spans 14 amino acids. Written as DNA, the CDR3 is TGTGCCTGGACCCTCGGCGGGGGGACCTACGAGCAGTACTTC. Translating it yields CAWTLGGGTYEQYF.

This CDR3 reads CASSQGAGARGPQYF. The DNA for the CDR3 is TGTGCCAGCAGCCAAGGGGCGGGGGCTAGGGGACCCCAGTACTTC. The rearrangement uses TRBV3-1 (or the pseudogene TRBV3-2) and TRBJ2-5, with D possibly TRBD2 on 7 matching bases. Germline V gene lookup returns CDR1 LGHDT and CDR2 YNNKEL (reference sequence). With 1 base removed from V and 9 bases from J, the gap between germline ends came to 18 bases. CDR3 length: 15 amino acids.

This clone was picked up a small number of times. In DNA, the CDR3 is TGTGCCAGCGACAGGGGCGGCAACTATGGCTACACCTTC. Its translation is CASDRGGNYGYTF. The rearrangement links TRBV19 to TRBJ1-2; 8 bases are shared with TRBD1. The CDR3 sequence is 13 residues long. The V gene's germline CDR1 is LNHDA and CDR2 SQIVND (reference sequence). Trimming removed 9 bases from V and 2 bases from J; junction bases left unmatched: 5.

CDR3 sequence: CASRKQGTYNSPLHF. The CDR3 coding sequence is TGTGCCAGCAGAAAACAGGGGACCTATAATTCACCCCTCCACTTT. V is TRBV7-8 and J is TRBJ1-6; 7 nucleotides align to TRBD1. Trimming took 6 bases from V and 2 from J; bases not matched to a gene: 4. The CDR3 is 15 amino acids. Germline values: CDR1 SGHVS, CDR2 FQNEAQ.

CDR3 nucleotide sequence: TGTGCCAGTAGTACAACCCCACAGGGATTCGAGAAACTGTTTTTT. The encoded protein is CASSTTPQGFEKLFF. The V and J genes are TRBV19 and TRBJ1-4; D is perhaps TRBD1 (6 bases). Trimming removed 4 bases from V and 11 bases from J, with 20 bases in between. This CDR3 has 15 amino acids. Per germline, CDR1 LNHDA and CDR2 SQIVND (reference sequence).

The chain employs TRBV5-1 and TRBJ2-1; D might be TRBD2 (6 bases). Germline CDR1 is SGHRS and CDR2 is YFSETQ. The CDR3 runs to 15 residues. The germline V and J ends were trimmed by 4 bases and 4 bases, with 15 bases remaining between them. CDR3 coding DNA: TGCGCCAGCAGCCCCCTAGCGCTACCTTACAATGAGCAGTTCTTC. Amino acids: CASSPLALPYNEQFF.

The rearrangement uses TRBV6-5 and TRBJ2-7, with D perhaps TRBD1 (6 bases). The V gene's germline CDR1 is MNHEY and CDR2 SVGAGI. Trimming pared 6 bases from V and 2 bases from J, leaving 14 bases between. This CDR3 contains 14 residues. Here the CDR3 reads CASRGARPPYEQYF. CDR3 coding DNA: TGTGCCAGCAGGGGGGCTAGACCCCCCTACGAGCAGTACTTC.

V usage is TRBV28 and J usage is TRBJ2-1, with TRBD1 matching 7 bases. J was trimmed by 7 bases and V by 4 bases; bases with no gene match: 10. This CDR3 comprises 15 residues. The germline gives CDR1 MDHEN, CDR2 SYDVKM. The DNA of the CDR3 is TGTGCCAGCAGTTCCCGACAGGGCGGTGCGAATGAGCAGTTCTTC. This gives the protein CASSSRQGGANEQFF.

DNA for the CDR3: TGTGCCAGTAGTACCCACAGGGATGGCTATGGCTACACCTTC. Protein product: CASSTHRDGYGYTF. The genes are TRBV19 and TRBJ1-2; D possibly corresponds to TRBD1 (6 bases). The germline CDR1 and CDR2 sequences are LNHDA and SQIVND (reference sequence). Trimming cost V 4 bases and J 4 bases, with 13 bases left between them. The CDR3 length is 14 residues.

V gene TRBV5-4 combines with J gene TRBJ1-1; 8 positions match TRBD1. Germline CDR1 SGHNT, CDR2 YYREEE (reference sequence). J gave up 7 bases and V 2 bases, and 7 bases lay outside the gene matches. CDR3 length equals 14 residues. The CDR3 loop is CASSLGPGGVEAFF. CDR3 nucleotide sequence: TGTGCCAGCAGCTTAGGTCCAGGGGGCGTTGAAGCTTTCTTT.

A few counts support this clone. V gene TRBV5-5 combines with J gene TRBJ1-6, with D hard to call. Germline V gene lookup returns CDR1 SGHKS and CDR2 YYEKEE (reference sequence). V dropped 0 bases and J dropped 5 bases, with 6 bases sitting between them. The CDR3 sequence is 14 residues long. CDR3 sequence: CASSLGSDNSPLHF. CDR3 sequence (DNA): TGTGCCAGCAGCTTGGGTTCAGATAATTCACCCCTCCACTTT.